Sequencing of this TCR beta chain was carried out in a study of blood T cell repertoires in COVID-19 (dated by TCRdb to about 2020). For context, the study as a whole: Samples covering the acute and convalescent phases of COVID-19 were provided by collaborators in the United States, Italy and Spain. Deeply sampled blood TCRbeta repertoires from subjects exposed to, actively infected with, or recovered from COVID-19 were included in the dataset. The prospective study material was composed of cDNA or gDNA derived from T cells, B-cell-depleted T cells, or PBMCs. Where available, HLA class I and class II types were taken from metadata supplied by the sample provider and were not determined by assay-based typing. A de-identified subject ID, COVID-19 status, age in years and sex were almost always included in the sample metadata. Samples were obtained from the ongoing ImmuneRACE study (first 160 participants) and from over 1,000 subjects provided by 6 global collaborators. A freely available public database, intended as a resource for researchers studying the immune response to SARS-CoV-2, is where the repertoires were released. The full study reports these points: The quantity of clinical and demographic metadata differed by source and by participant and was supplied without curation.

In Seattle, one collaborating source enrolled patients while the infection was active and tracked those patients longitudinally over the course of disease. Whole blood was collected in K2EDTA tubes by collaborating institutions according to the institutions' own protocols. Collaborator samples were shipped for TCRbeta analysis as frozen whole blood, isolated PBMCs, or DNA extracted from either sample type. The immunoSEQ Assay, a bias-controlled multiplex PCR, was used to amplify TCRbeta CDR3 regions from genomic DNA. Turning to the authors' computational methods: The number of nucleated cells in each sample was estimated by amplification of reference gene primers within the assay. To quantify the absolute abundance of each unique TCRbeta CDR3 rearrangement, sequence reads were collapsed and filtered. Productive Simpson clonality was computed per sample as the square root of Simpson's diversity index over productive rearrangements. Here the immuneACCESS table is served through TCRdb, limited to in-frame sequences with V and J called. Missing clones are a known gap in these copies; in checked studies unresolved V genes cover under half, and the rest lacks a known reason. V, J and clone size are those of that table, while D and trimming were read from the DNA. The sample records 75,000 to 90,000 clones, around 82% of which are singletons. The ten largest clones add up to roughly a third of the sample.

A note on this clone: The antigen this receptor binds is unknown. No base quality information exists; no much larger clone differs at one position.

The receptor was isolated from a man aged 60 to 69 with COVID-19, enrolled during active disease. The sample taken for sequencing was peripheral blood.

The CDR3 protein: CATRGGMNTEAFF. The DNA reads as follows: TGTGCCACCAGGGGAGGGATGAACACTGAAGCTTTCTTT. The chain was built from TRBV19 and TRBJ1-1, with TRBD1 perhaps the D gene, on 6 matching bases. Trimming at the junction amounts to 10 bases on V and 0 bases on J, and the germline ends lie 12 bases apart. The CDR3 covers 13 residues, taking in both the cysteine and the phenylalanine. Only the CDR3 portion is preserved as DNA: 39 bases, with reading frame beginning at the first base. CDR1 LNHDA and CDR2 SQIVND are derived from the germline V gene (reference sequence).